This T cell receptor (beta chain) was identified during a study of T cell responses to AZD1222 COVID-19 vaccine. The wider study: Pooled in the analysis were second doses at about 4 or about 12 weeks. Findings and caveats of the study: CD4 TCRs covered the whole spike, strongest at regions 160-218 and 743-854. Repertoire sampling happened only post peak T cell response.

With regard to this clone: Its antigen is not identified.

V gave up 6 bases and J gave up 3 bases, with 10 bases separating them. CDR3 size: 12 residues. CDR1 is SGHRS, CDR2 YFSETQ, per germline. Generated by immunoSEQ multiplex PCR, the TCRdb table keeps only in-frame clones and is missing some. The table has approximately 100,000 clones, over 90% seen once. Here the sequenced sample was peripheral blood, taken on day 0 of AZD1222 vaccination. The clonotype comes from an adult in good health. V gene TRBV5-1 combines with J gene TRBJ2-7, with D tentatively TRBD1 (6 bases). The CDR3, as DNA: TGCGCCAGCAAGAGGGACAACTACGAGCAGTACTTC. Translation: CASKRDNYEQYF.